A single sample gave rise to the 31 T cell receptor beta chains below, sequenced in a study of shared clonotypes between healthy human individuals. Using immunoSEQ multiplex PCR, the repertoire was profiled, and TCRdb retains in-frame clones only, with some absent. Of just over 2,000,000 clones in the sample, about 95% were seen once. The specimen was naive CD4+ T cells sorted from blood. Subset noted: CD45RA+ positively selected. The receptors here all came from a young man in good health.

The chain links TRBV18 to TRBJ1-3; D gene ambiguous. The V end was cut by 0 bases, the J end by 0 bases, with 6 bases between. The germline CDR1 and CDR2 sequences are KGHSH and LQKENI. The CDR3 sequence is 15 residues long. In nucleotides, the CDR3 is TGTGCCAGCTCACCACCGGCGAACTCTGGAAACACCATATATTTT. This sequence encodes CASSPPANSGNTIYF.

The V gene is TRBV19, the J gene TRBJ2-7; the match to TRBD2 covers 7 bases. Trimming at V came to 4 bases and at J to 4 bases, leaving 10 bases not matched to a gene. The CDR3 has 15 amino acids. Looked up from germline, CDR1 is LNHDA and CDR2 is SQIVND (reference sequence). The CDR3 here is CASSRTTSSGYEQYF. In DNA form, the CDR3 reads TGTGCCAGTAGTAGGACGACTAGCTCTGGATACGAGCAGTACTTC.

For this clone: Other nucleotide sequences from this sample produce the same CDR3. The chain joins TRBV6-5 to TRBJ2-7; 10 nucleotides agree with TRBD1. Per germline, CDR1 MNHEY and CDR2 SVGAGI. V trimming: 5 bases; J trimming: 0 bases; junction bases outside the gene matches: 4. The CDR3 has 15 amino acids. DNA for the CDR3: TGTGCCAGCAGTCACCGGGACAGGGGCTCCTACGAGCAGTACTTC. Amino acids: CASSHRDRGSYEQYF.

V gene TRBV5-5 combines with J gene TRBJ1-1, with D hard to call. The CDR3 covers 13 residues. The ends were cut back, 1 base at V and 6 bases at J, with 10 bases in the middle. The V gene's germline CDR1 is SGHKS and CDR2 YYEKEE (reference sequence). In DNA, the CDR3 is TGTGCCAGCAGCTTGCTGGGGTGGGCTGAAGCTTTCTTT. Translation gives CASSLLGWAEAFF. Supplemented by reference TRBV5-5 and TRBJ1-1, the full variable domain reads DAGVTQSPTHLIKTRGQQVTLRCSPISGHKSVSWYQQVLGQGPQFIFQYYEKEERGRGNFPDRFSARQFPNYSSELNVNALLLGDSALYLCASSLLGWAEAFFGQGTRLTVV.

The rearrangement links TRBV28 to TRBJ1-6; D is unclear. The CDR3 runs 14 residues. Trimming took 5 bases from V and 10 from J, leaving 15 bases between them. CDR1 and CDR2 from the germline V gene are MDHEN and SYDVKM. The CDR3 is CASSPEGYYSPLHF. For the CDR3, the DNA is TGTGCCAGCAGTCCAGAGGGTTACTACTCACCCCTCCACTTT.

As to this clone: The same CDR3 is also encoded by other DNA sequences in this sample. The genes are TRBV30 and TRBJ1-4, with a possible D match to TRBD1 (5 bases). The CDR3 runs 14 residues. Trimming removed 0 bases at V and 8 bases at J, with 13 bases between. The germline V gene has CDR1 GTSNPN and CDR2 SVGIG (reference sequence). In nucleotides, the CDR3 is TGTGCCTGGAGTGTACAAGGGGCGGGAGAAAAACTGTTTTTT. This translates into CAWSVQGAGEKLFF.

The chain recombines TRBV4-3 with TRBJ1-1; the match to TRBD1 covers 9 bases. The CDR3 length is 16 residues. V lost 1 base and J lost 3; bases outside the gene matches: 6. In germline, CDR1 is LGHNA, CDR2 YSLEER. The CDR3 DNA follows: TGCGCCAGCAGCCAAGCCGGGACAGGGATAGACACTGAAGCTTTCTTT. This sequence encodes CASSQAGTGIDTEAFF.

Notes on this clone: The sample contains more than one DNA sequence encoding this CDR3. The chain links TRBV28 to TRBJ2-2; D is uncertain. The CDR3 is 13 residues long. Per the germline V gene, CDR1 is MDHEN and CDR2 is SYDVKM. Trimming left V 3 bases short and J 1 base short, with 3 bases between. CDR3 DNA sequence: TGTGCCAGCAGTTTGGGGAACACCGGGGAGCTGTTTTTT. Residues: CASSLGNTGELFF. Together with reference TRBV28 and TRBJ2-2, the CDR3 gives the full variable domain: DVKVTQSSRYLVKRTGEKVFLECVQDMDHENMFWYRQDPGLGLRLIYFSYDVKMKEKGDIPEGYSVSREKKERFSLILESASTNQTSMYLCASSLGNTGELFFGEGSRLTVL.

The genes are TRBV9 and TRBJ2-2; 8 nucleotides line up with TRBD2. From germline, CDR1 is SGDLS and CDR2 YYNGEE. There are 18 residues in the CDR3. Germline trimming cut 3 bases from V and 2 bases from J; bases unmatched to any gene: 12. CDR3 sequence reads: CASSALKGRGVNTGELFF. DNA for the CDR3: TGTGCCAGCAGCGCCCTTAAGGGGCGGGGGGTAAACACCGGGGAGCTGTTTTTT.

The CDR3 region has the DNA TGCGCCAGCAGCTTGAGGGACTCGGGGTCGGGTACGCAGTATTTT. Translating gives CASSLRDSGSGTQYF. The rearrangement links TRBV5-1 to TRBJ2-3; TRBD2 might be the D (6 bases). V gave up 1 base and J gave up 8 bases, with 17 bases separating them. Germline V gene sequence: CDR1 SGHRS, CDR2 YFSETQ. The CDR3 is 15 amino acids.

V is TRBV5-6 and J is TRBJ2-1; D unclear. Trimming left V 6 bases short and J 3 bases short, with 10 bases between. CDR3 length equals 13 residues. CDR1 and CDR2 from the germline V gene are SGHDT and YYEEEE. The CDR3 DNA reads as TGTGCCAGCAAACTTCAGAGCTACAATGAGCAGTTCTTC. Amino acids: CASKLQSYNEQFF.

The rearrangement uses TRBV19 and TRBJ2-2; D is unresolved. The CDR3 runs 17 residues. CDR1 is LNHDA, CDR2 SQIVND, per germline (reference sequence). Between the trimmed V and J ends, which lost 5 bases and 2 bases, there was a span of 18 bases. The CDR3 nucleotides are TGTGCCAGTAGTCCCCCCGGGCCTACGTTTAACACCGGGGAGCTGTTTTTT. Protein: CASSPPGPTFNTGELFF. Looking up the rest from reference TRBV19 and TRBJ2-2 gives the full variable domain: DGGITQSPKYLFRKEGQNVTLSCEQNLNHDAMYWYRQDPGQGLRLIYYSQIVNDFQKGDIAEGYSVSREKKESFPLTVTSAQKNPTAFYLCASSPPGPTFNTGELFFGEGSRLTVL.

DNA of the CDR3: TGTGCCAGCAGTGCGGGGGGGTCTACAGATACGCAGTATTTT. This gives the protein CASSAGGSTDTQYF. The rearrangement links TRBV2 to TRBJ2-3, with 8 bases identical to TRBD2. The germline CDR1 and CDR2 sequences are SNHLY and FYNNEI. The CDR3 runs to 14 residues. The trim removed 4 bases at V and 3 bases at J, leaving 3 bases unmatched.

The CDR3 DNA sequence: TGTGCCTGGAGGGGGACTAGCCCTTACACAGATACGCAGTATTTT. It codes for CAWRGTSPYTDTQYF. The rearrangement uses TRBV30 and TRBJ2-3; TRBD2 matches 9 bases. The length of the CDR3 is 15 residues. The germline V gene has CDR1 GTSNPN and CDR2 SVGIG (reference sequence). V shed 3 bases and J 2 bases; nucleotides not matched to a gene: 6.

This clone has only one observation. The chain recombines TRBV27 with TRBJ2-3; D remains ambiguous. Germline V CDR1 and CDR2: MNHEY, SMNVEV (reference sequence). The ends were cut back, 3 bases at V and 3 bases at J, with 7 bases in the middle. The CDR3 consists of 13 residues. The CDR3 sequence is CASSFALTDTQYF. DNA of the CDR3: TGTGCCAGCAGTTTCGCCCTGACAGATACGCAGTATTTT.

The chain links TRBV19 to TRBJ2-3; the match to TRBD2 covers 8 bases. Germline CDR1 LNHDA, CDR2 SQIVND (reference sequence). V trimming: 10 bases; J trimming: 4 bases; junction bases outside the gene matches: 7. The length of the CDR3 is 13 residues. The CDR3 coding sequence is TGTGCCACCGGGAGGGTGGGAGCAGATACGCAGTATTTT. Amino acid sequence: CATGRVGADTQYF.

This clone has a single count. The chain couples TRBV29-1 to TRBJ2-7; 8 bases agree with TRBD1. Germline values: CDR1 SQVTM, CDR2 ANQGSEA. The CDR3 has 12 residues. V shed 4 bases, J shed 6 bases, and the junction held 5 bases outside the gene matches. The CDR3 region is CSVVDRGSEQYF. In DNA, the CDR3 is TGCAGCGTTGTAGACAGGGGCTCCGAGCAGTACTTC.

V and J are TRBV2 and TRBJ2-7; D remains unclear. Germline CDR1 and CDR2: SNHLY and FYNNEI. The V and J ends lost 5 bases and 0 bases respectively, with 14 bases between them. The CDR3 has 15 residues. Here the CDR3 DNA reads TGTGCCAGCAGTCCCTGGATGGGCAACTCCTACGAGCAGTACTTC. Protein sequence: CASSPWMGNSYEQYF. Together with reference TRBV2 and TRBJ2-7, the CDR3 gives the full variable domain: EPEVTQTPSHQVTQMGQEVILRCVPISNHLYFYWYRQILGQKVEFLVSFYNNEISEKSEIFDDQFSVERPDGSNFTLKIRSTKLEDSAMYFCASSPWMGNSYEQYFGPGTRLTVT.

A note on this clone: The same CDR3 can be traced to other DNA sequences in this sample. The chain is built from TRBV5-1 and TRBJ1-5, with D tentatively TRBD1 (6 bases). The ends were cut back, 0 bases at V and 6 bases at J, with 10 bases in the middle. The V gene's germline CDR1 is SGHRS and CDR2 YFSETQ. This CDR3 is 14 amino acids long. DNA of the CDR3: TGCGCCAGCAGCTTGGCACAGGGCGGTCAGCCCCAGCATTTT. Amino acids: CASSLAQGGQPQHF.

The chain carries TRBV5-1 and TRBJ1-6; D is perhaps TRBD1 (5 bases). In germline, CDR1 is SGHRS, CDR2 YFSETQ. The CDR3 runs to 16 residues. V lost 0 bases and J lost 7, with 14 bases in between. CDR3 residues: CASSLVLGLKNSPLHF. The CDR3 bases are TGCGCCAGCAGCTTGGTTCTGGGACTGAAGAATTCACCCCTCCACTTT.

This sequence joins TRBV9 and TRBJ1-6, with unresolved D. The CDR3 spans 17 residues. CDR1 is SGDLS, CDR2 YYNGEE, per germline. V was trimmed by 3 bases and J by 0 bases, leaving 13 bases between them. This CDR3 reads CASSGRGLSSYNSPLHF. Written as DNA, the CDR3 is TGTGCCAGCAGCGGTCGAGGGTTAAGCTCCTATAATTCACCCCTCCACTTT. The variable domain in full, with the rest retrieved from reference TRBV9 and TRBJ1-6, is DSGVTQTPKHLITATGQRVTLRCSPRSGDLSVYWYQQSLDQGLQFLIQYYNGEERAKGNILERFSAQQFPDLHSELNLSSLELGDSALYFCASSGRGLSSYNSPLHFGNGTRLTVT.

The chain employs TRBV10-3 and TRBJ2-5, with TRBD2 identical over 8 bases. With V trimmed by 2 bases and J by 3 bases, 8 bases remained unmatched. The V gene's germline CDR1 is ENHRY and CDR2 SYGVKD. The CDR3 extends over 16 amino acids. The chain's CDR3 is CAISEALAGGEETQYF. The DNA for the CDR3 is TGTGCCATCAGTGAGGCGTTGGCGGGAGGTGAAGAGACCCAGTACTTC.

The chain combines TRBV10-3 with TRBJ2-1, with TRBD2 matching over 8 bases. CDR3 size: 15 residues. J was trimmed by 12 bases and V by 2 bases; bases with no gene match: 12. Looked up from germline, CDR1 is ENHRY and CDR2 is SYGVKD. The CDR3 nucleotides read TGTGCCATCAGTGAGAACGACCGGATAGCGGGAAGGCAGTTCTTC. Protein product: CAISENDRIAGRQFF.

The chain has TRBV2 and TRBJ2-7; unclear D gene. V gave up 7 bases and J gave up 3 bases, with 7 bases separating them. Germline V lookup: CDR1 SNHLY, CDR2 FYNNEI. The CDR3 loop spans 11 amino acids. CDR3 bases: TGTGCCAGCAAAAGGTTCTACGAGCAGTACTTC. Its translation is CASKRFYEQYF.

The CDR3 region has the DNA TGTGCCAGTAGTATAGATCAAGGGGCTTTCGGTCAGCCCCAGCATTTT. This gives the protein CASSIDQGAFGQPQHF. This sequence joins TRBV19 and TRBJ1-5, with D perhaps TRBD1 (5 bases). Germline CDR1 is LNHDA and CDR2 is SQIVND (reference sequence). CDR3 length: 16 amino acids. V dropped 0 bases and J dropped 6 bases, with 15 bases sitting between them.

V gene TRBV9 combines with J gene TRBJ1-2; TRBD1 is a possible D gene (6 bases). The CDR3 length is 15 residues. Trimming took 3 bases from V and 2 from J, leaving 14 bases between them. Per the germline V gene, CDR1 is SGDLS and CDR2 is YYNGEE. CDR3 protein: CASSGTGNWNYGYTF. CDR3 nucleotide sequence: TGTGCCAGCAGCGGAACAGGGAATTGGAACTATGGCTACACCTTC.

The CDR3 spells CASSDSGTSYEQYF. CDR3 nucleotide sequence: TGTGCCAGCAGTGACTCGGGTACATCCTACGAGCAGTACTTC. V is TRBV6-4 and J is TRBJ2-7; D is ambiguous. The CDR3 extends over 14 amino acids. The ends were cut back, 0 bases at V and 1 base at J, with 7 bases in the middle. The germline V gene encodes CDR1 MRHNA and CDR2 SNTAGT.

J is TRBJ2-7 and V is TRBV6-5; 8 bases map to TRBD2. V lost 4 bases to trimming and J lost 3 bases; unmatched junction nucleotides: 5. Germline V CDR1 and CDR2: MNHEY, SVGAGI. CDR3 length equals 14 residues. The CDR3 region is CASSLGGRFYEQYF. For the CDR3, the DNA is TGTGCCAGCAGTTTGGGCGGGAGGTTCTACGAGCAGTACTTC.

The chain couples TRBV5-8 to TRBJ1-1; 10 positions agree with TRBD1. J lost 4 bases, V lost 6 bases, and 6 bases had no gene match. CDR1 and CDR2 (germline): SGHTS, YDEGEE. The length of the CDR3 is 14 residues. The CDR3 nucleotides are TGTGCCAGCACCCCCGGGACAGGGGCCACTGAAGCTTTCTTT. It translates to CASTPGTGATEAFF.

This chain joins TRBV6-5 and TRBJ1-1; TRBD1 aligns across 9 bases. V dropped 2 bases and J dropped 5; count of bases not matched to a gene: 6. Germline V gene lookup returns CDR1 MNHEY and CDR2 SVGAGI. The CDR3 consists of 15 residues. CDR3 DNA sequence: TGTGCCAGCAGTTACGAGGACAGGGGAACAACTGAAGCTTTCTTT. Protein sequence: CASSYEDRGTTEAFF.

This chain joins TRBV10-1 and TRBJ2-3; 10 nucleotides line up with TRBD1. V dropped 6 bases and J dropped 2; count of bases not matched to a gene: 5. Germline values: CDR1 WNHNN, CDR2 SYGVQD (reference sequence). The CDR3 is made up of 15 amino acids. This chain's CDR3 is CASSAGTGDTDTQYF. CDR3 nucleotide sequence: TGCGCCAGCAGCGCCGGGACAGGGGACACAGATACGCAGTATTTT.